This T cell receptor beta chain is drawn from a study of T cells in Graves' hyperthyroidism and ophthalmopathy. Germline loops: CDR1 LNHDA, CDR2 SQIVND (reference sequence). Trimming took 3 bases from V and 6 from J; bases not matched to a gene: 8. This CDR3 is 15 amino acids long. Amplification of TCR beta CDR3 regions used RNA as the template. During a first-round RT-PCR of the TCR CDR3, the HTBI primer set was used. MiXCR, applied by TCRdb to the multiplex PCR reads, yields one record per CDR3 protein. The repertoire holds approximately 500,000 distinct CDR3 sequences, roughly 50% seen once, with about 8.3% in the top ten. This clonotype was seen ten or more times.

The sequencing sample was made of peripheral blood or thyroid tissue (not recorded which). The TCR comes from a woman in her late teens or twenties with Graves' hyperthyroidism. The chain combines TRBV19 with TRBJ1-5, with 7 nucleotides matching TRBD1. The CDR3 coding sequence is TGTGCCAGTAGTATCCCGGGACAGTGGACTCAGCCCCAGCATTTT. Amino acids: CASSIPGQWTQPQHF.